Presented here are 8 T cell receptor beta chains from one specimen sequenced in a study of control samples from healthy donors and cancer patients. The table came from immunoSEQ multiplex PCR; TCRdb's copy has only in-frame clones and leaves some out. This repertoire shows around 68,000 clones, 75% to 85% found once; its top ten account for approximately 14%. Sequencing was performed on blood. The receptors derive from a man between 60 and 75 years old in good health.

CDR3 bases: TGTGCCAGCAGCTTAACCTTCGGGACAGATACGCAGTATTTT. Its translation is CASSLTFGTDTQYF. V is TRBV7-3 and J is TRBJ2-3; D gene uncertain. Trimming left V 0 bases short and J 3 bases short, with 7 bases between. This CDR3 contains 14 residues. Germline lookup yields CDR1 SGHTA and CDR2 FQGTGA.

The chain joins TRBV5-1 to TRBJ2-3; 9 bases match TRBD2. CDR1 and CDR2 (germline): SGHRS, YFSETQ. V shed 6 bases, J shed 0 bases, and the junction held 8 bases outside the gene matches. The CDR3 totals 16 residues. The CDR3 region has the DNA TGCGCCAGCACCCATAGCGGGAGAGGGAGCACAGATACGCAGTATTTT. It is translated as CASTHSGRGSTDTQYF.

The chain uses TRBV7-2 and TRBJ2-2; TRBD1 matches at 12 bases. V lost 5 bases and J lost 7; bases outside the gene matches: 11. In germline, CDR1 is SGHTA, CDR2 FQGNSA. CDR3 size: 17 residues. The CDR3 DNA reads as TGTGCCAGCAGCCCCTACCGGGACAGGGGGCGCGTCGGGGAGCTGTTTTTT. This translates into CASSPYRDRGRVGELFF.

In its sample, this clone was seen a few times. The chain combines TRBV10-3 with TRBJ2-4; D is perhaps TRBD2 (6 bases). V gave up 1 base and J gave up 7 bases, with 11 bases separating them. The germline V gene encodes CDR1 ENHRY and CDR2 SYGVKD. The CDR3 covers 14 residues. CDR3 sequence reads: CAISEWSGGNIQYF. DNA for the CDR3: TGTGCCATCAGTGAGTGGAGCGGAGGGAACATTCAGTACTTC.

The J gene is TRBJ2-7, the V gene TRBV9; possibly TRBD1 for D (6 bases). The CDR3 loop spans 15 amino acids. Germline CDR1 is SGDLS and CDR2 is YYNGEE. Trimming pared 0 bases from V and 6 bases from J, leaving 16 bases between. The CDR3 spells CASSVGGDRISEQYF. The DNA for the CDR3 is TGTGCCAGCAGCGTAGGAGGAGACAGGATCAGCGAGCAGTACTTC.

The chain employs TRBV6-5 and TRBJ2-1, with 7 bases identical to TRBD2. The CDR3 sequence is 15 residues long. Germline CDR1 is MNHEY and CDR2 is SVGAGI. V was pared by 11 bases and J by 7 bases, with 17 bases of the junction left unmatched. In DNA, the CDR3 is TGTGCCGTAACCCTAGCGGCCGCCCTTGAGAATGAGCAGTTCTTC. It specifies CAVTLAAALENEQFF.

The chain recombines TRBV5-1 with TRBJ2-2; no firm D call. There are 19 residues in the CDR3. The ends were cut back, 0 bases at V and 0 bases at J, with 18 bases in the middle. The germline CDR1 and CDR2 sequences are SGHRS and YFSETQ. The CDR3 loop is CASSLEGHPDGANTGELFF. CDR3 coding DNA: TGCGCCAGCAGCTTGGAAGGGCACCCAGACGGCGCGAACACCGGGGAGCTGTTTTTT. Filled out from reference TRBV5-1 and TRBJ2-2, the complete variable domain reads KAGVTQTPRYLIKTRGQQVTLSCSPISGHRSVSWYQQTPGQGLQFLFEYFSETQRNKGNFPGRFSGRQFSNSRSEMNVSTLELGDSALYLCASSLEGHPDGANTGELFFGEGSRLTVL.

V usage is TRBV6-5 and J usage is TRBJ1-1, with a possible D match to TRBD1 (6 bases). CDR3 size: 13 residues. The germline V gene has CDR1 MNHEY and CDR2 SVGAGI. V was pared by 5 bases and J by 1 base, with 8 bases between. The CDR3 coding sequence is TGTGCCAGCAGTCAGACAGGGAACACTGAAGCTTTCTTT. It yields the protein CASSQTGNTEAFF.